Listed here are 31 T cell receptor beta chains from one sample, sequenced in a study of regulatory and conventional T cells in RAG deficiency (dated by TCRdb to 2015 to 2018). Libraries came from the immunoSEQ multiplex PCR assay. This is the immuneACCESS table as TCRdb keeps it, with only in-frame sequences that have V and J called. A part of the clones is gone; compared with another copy, unresolved V genes explain less than half, and the rest is unexplained. The sample data list 9,500 to 15,000 clones, and 94% of these were observed just once. The ten largest clones add up to approximately 1.5% of the sample. Before genomic DNA extraction, regulatory T cells were isolated from blood as CD4+CD25-high CD127-low cells. These data were likewise used in another study, on regulatory T cells. That second publication adds: The multiplex PCR used 52 forward TRBV primers and 13 reverse TRBJ primers, with assay-based and computational corrections for amplification bias.

Input material: CD127- CD25+ CD4+ Tregs sorted from blood. The receptors come from a human donor in good health.

The J gene is TRBJ2-7, the V gene TRBV11-2; 9 bases map to TRBD1. The CDR3 is 14 amino acids. With 1 base clipped from V and 5 bases from J, the junction kept 3 bases outside the gene matches. Germline V gene lookup returns CDR1 SGHAT and CDR2 FQNNGV. The CDR3 sequence is CASSLGDRVHEQYF. The CDR3 nucleotides read TGTGCCAGCAGCTTAGGGGACAGGGTCCACGAGCAGTACTTC.

The chain couples TRBV9 to TRBJ1-1; the D gene is possibly TRBD1 (6 bases). Per the germline V gene, CDR1 is SGDLS and CDR2 is YYNGEE. Trimming shortened V by 3 bases and J by 11 bases, and 17 bases separated the two germline ends. The CDR3 extends over 13 amino acids. As DNA, the CDR3 is TGTGCCAGCAGCGCCGTCTCAGGGGTTGAGGCTTTCTTT. It specifies CASSAVSGVEAFF.

This rearrangement joins TRBV19 to TRBJ1-1; the D is unclear. The CDR3 has 13 amino acids. V was clipped by 7 bases and J by 3 bases, with 12 bases between them. Germline V gene data show CDR1 as LNHDA and CDR2 as SQIVND (reference sequence). CDR3 in amino acids: CASIEGRYTEAFF. For the CDR3, the DNA is TGTGCCAGTATCGAGGGCAGATACACTGAAGCTTTCTTT.

This clone was counted a single time. The V call is TRBV4-1, the J call TRBJ1-2; D may be TRBD1 (5 bases). CDR1 and CDR2 (germline): MGHRA, YSYEKL. Trimming took off 0 bases at V and 7 bases at J, with 15 bases between the two ends. This CDR3 contains 15 residues. CDR3 in DNA: TGCGCCAGCAGCCAAGATCGACAGACTTTCCGTGGCTACACCTTC. Translating gives CASSQDRQTFRGYTF.

This clone has only one observation. The chain uses TRBV2 and TRBJ1-5; D is unresolved. The germline V gene encodes CDR1 SNHLY and CDR2 FYNNEI. The ends were cut back, 4 bases at V and 2 bases at J, with 9 bases in the middle. CDR3 size: 14 residues. The CDR3 protein is CASSVMSGNQPQHF. The CDR3 coding sequence is TGTGCCAGCAGTGTAATGTCGGGCAATCAGCCCCAGCATTTT.

V usage is TRBV9 and J usage is TRBJ2-3; 10 bases are shared with TRBD2. Germline V gene sequence: CDR1 SGDLS, CDR2 YYNGEE. The CDR3 runs 16 residues. V shed 3 bases and J 2 bases; nucleotides not matched to a gene: 6. DNA for the CDR3: TGTGCCAGCAGCGCCTCCCTAGCGGGGGCCACAGATACGCAGTATTTT. Amino acids: CASSASLAGATDTQYF.

This sequence joins TRBV5-4 and TRBJ2-2; a possible D gene is TRBD1 (6 bases). From germline, CDR1 is SGHNT and CDR2 YYREEE (reference sequence). The V gene lost 6 bases and the J gene lost 5 bases, with 11 bases spanning the gap. CDR3 length: 13 residues. The CDR3 sequence is CASTGTYTGELFF. The CDR3 region has the DNA TGTGCCAGCACGGGGACATATACCGGGGAGCTGTTTTTT.

The rearrangement links TRBV7-2 to TRBJ1-2; 9 positions match TRBD1. The CDR3 totals 14 residues. The V and J ends lost 5 bases and 3 bases, in that order; junction bases with no gene match: 4. Germline-derived CDR1 and CDR2 are SGHTA and FQGNSA. The CDR3 here is CASSPQGAYYGYTF. CDR3 coding DNA: TGTGCCAGCAGCCCACAGGGGGCATACTATGGCTACACCTTC.

This clone was seen just once. This chain connects TRBV4-2 to TRBJ2-3; 10 nucleotides agree with TRBD2. The CDR3 runs to 14 residues. The junction had 4 bases not matched to a gene; V was cut back by 4 bases and J by 6 bases. Germline CDR1 and CDR2: LGHNA and YNFKEQ. The CDR3: CASSPSGGMDTQYF. The DNA of the CDR3 is TGTGCCAGCAGCCCTAGCGGGGGAATGGATACGCAGTATTTT.

The chain combines TRBV28 with TRBJ1-6; TRBD1 aligns across 9 bases. With 6 bases clipped from V and 10 bases from J, the junction kept 7 bases outside the gene matches. CDR1 MDHEN and CDR2 SYDVKM come from the germline V gene. The CDR3 is 14 residues long. In DNA form, the CDR3 reads TGTGCCAGCAGACAGACAGGGGGTCCCTCACCCCTCCACTTT. Protein: CASRQTGGPSPLHF.

This rearrangement joins TRBV10-3 to TRBJ2-1, with TRBD1 as a possible D gene (6 bases). Trimming shortened V by 9 bases and J by 1 base, and 19 bases separated the two germline ends. The CDR3 has 16 amino acids. Germline CDR1 is ENHRY and CDR2 is SYGVKD. CDR3: CAISLFGTPSYNEQFF. The DNA of the CDR3 is TGTGCCATTTCTCTGTTCGGGACACCTTCCTACAATGAGCAGTTCTTC.

This chain connects TRBV7-8 to TRBJ2-3; a possible D gene is TRBD2 (6 bases). From germline, CDR1 is SGHVS and CDR2 FQNEAQ. CDR3 length equals 15 residues. Trimming took 4 bases from V and 1 from J, leaving 12 bases between them. DNA of the CDR3: TGTGCCAGCAGCTCAAAGGCTAGCGGCACAGATACGCAGTATTTT. It encodes CASSSKASGTDTQYF.

The chain recombines TRBV7-2 with TRBJ2-3; D unclear. This CDR3 has 17 residues. V lost 3 bases and J 0 bases, leaving 16 bases between the germline ends. Germline V gene data show CDR1 as SGHTA and CDR2 as FQGNSA. CDR3 residues: CASSFRYFRSSTDTQYF. CDR3 bases: TGTGCCAGCAGCTTTCGCTACTTTCGATCTAGCACAGATACGCAGTATTTT. The whole variable domain, remainder taken from reference TRBV7-2 and TRBJ2-3, is GAGVSQSPSNKVTEKGKDVELRCDPISGHTALYWYRQSLGQGLEFLIYFQGNSAPDKSGLPSDRFSAERTGGSVSTLTIQRTQQEDSAVYLCASSFRYFRSSTDTQYFGPGTRLTVL.

The chain is built from TRBV5-1 and TRBJ2-1, with a weak D call TRBD1 (7 bases). The length of the CDR3 is 17 residues. CDR1 SGHRS and CDR2 YFSETQ come from the germline V gene. V was pared by 2 bases and J by 3 bases, with 18 bases between. The CDR3 sequence: CASSLLPGDRDYNEQFF. For the CDR3, the DNA is TGCGCCAGCAGCTTACTTCCGGGAGACAGGGACTACAATGAGCAGTTCTTC.

This chain connects TRBV4-1 to TRBJ2-1; TRBD1 might be the D (5 bases). Germline V gives CDR1 MGHRA, CDR2 YSYEKL. V lost 1 base and J lost 10, with 14 bases in between. The CDR3 is 14 residues long. The CDR3 coding sequence is TGCGCCAGCAGCCAAGTTTTAGCAGGGTTCGAGCAGTTCTTC. Encoded protein: CASSQVLAGFEQFF.

This chain joins TRBV18 and TRBJ2-5; TRBD1 is a possible D gene (6 bases). Trimming pared 2 bases from V and 1 base from J, leaving 8 bases between. The CDR3 totals 14 residues. The germline gives CDR1 KGHSH, CDR2 LQKENI. CDR3 in DNA: TGTGCCAGCTCACCATCAGGGGCCCAAGAGACCCAGTACTTC. Translation: CASSPSGAQETQYF. The complete variable domain, with remaining parts taken from reference TRBV18 and TRBJ2-5, reads NAGVMQNPRHLVRRRGQEARLRCSPMKGHSHVYWYRQLPEEGLKFMVYLQKENIIDESGMPKERFSAEFPKEGPSILRIQQVVRGDSAAYFCASSPSGAQETQYFGPGTRLLVL.

The chain recombines TRBV5-1 with TRBJ2-2, with D unclear. Germline loops: CDR1 SGHRS, CDR2 YFSETQ. V lost 9 bases and J lost 0, with 21 bases in between. The CDR3 has 17 residues. The CDR3 DNA sequence: TGCGCCACCAGGCCCCTCTCCCGACGGGCGAACACCGGGGAGCTGTTTTTT. Translating gives CATRPLSRRANTGELFF. Complete variable domain (other parts from reference TRBV5-1 and TRBJ2-2): KAGVTQTPRYLIKTRGQQVTLSCSPISGHRSVSWYQQTPGQGLQFLFEYFSETQRNKGNFPGRFSGRQFSNSRSEMNVSTLELGDSALYLCATRPLSRRANTGELFFGEGSRLTVL.

This chain links TRBV7-2 with TRBJ2-7, with D possibly being TRBD1 (5 bases). Germline V lookup: CDR1 SGHTA, CDR2 FQGNSA. Deletions cut 3 bases from V and 12 bases from J, with 18 bases between. The CDR3 has 13 amino acids. The CDR3 DNA is TGTGCCAGCAGCTTCGGCAGGGCCTCTATAACGTACTTC. As protein: CASSFGRASITYF.

The V gene is TRBV10-2, the J gene TRBJ2-7; maybe TRBD1 (6 bases). The germline V and J ends were trimmed by 2 bases and 5 bases, with 16 bases remaining between them. Germline V gene lookup returns CDR1 WSHSY and CDR2 SAAADI. The CDR3 consists of 15 residues. CDR3 sequence (DNA): TGCGCCAGCAGTGAGGCAGGGGACACTGGGAACGAGCAGTACTTC. Its translation is CASSEAGDTGNEQYF.

V gene TRBV7-2 combines with J gene TRBJ2-7; possible D gene TRBD1, 6 bases. CDR1 is SGHTA, CDR2 FQGNSA, per germline. Trimming stripped 3 bases from V and 3 bases from J, with 9 bases between. The CDR3 covers 13 residues. The CDR3 region is CASSFRDIYEQYF. The DNA for the CDR3 is TGTGCCAGCAGCTTTCGGGACATCTACGAGCAGTACTTC. Looking up the rest from reference TRBV7-2 and TRBJ2-7 gives the full variable domain: GAGVSQSPSNKVTEKGKDVELRCDPISGHTALYWYRQSLGQGLEFLIYFQGNSAPDKSGLPSDRFSAERTGGSVSTLTIQRTQQEDSAVYLCASSFRDIYEQYFGPGTRLTVT.

A single count supports this clone. The chain links TRBV10-1 to TRBJ1-2, with TRBD1 matching 10 bases. Germline V gives CDR1 WNHNN, CDR2 SYGVQD (reference sequence). The CDR3 sequence is 17 residues long. V gave up 4 bases and J gave up 0 bases; unmatched junction bases: 8. The CDR3 DNA reads as TGCGCCAGCAGTGGGTCTGACAGGGGGCCCCCTAACTATGGCTACACCTTC. The encoded protein is CASSGSDRGPPNYGYTF.

This clone is a singleton in its sample. This chain joins TRBV15 and TRBJ2-7; 7 positions match TRBD1. With V trimmed by 3 bases and J by 4 bases, 6 bases remained unmatched. CDR1 is LNHNV, CDR2 YYDKDF, per germline (reference sequence). CDR3 length equals 14 residues. The CDR3 region is CATSRGDRLYEQYF. CDR3 DNA sequence: TGTGCCACCAGCAGGGGGGACAGATTATACGAGCAGTACTTC.

This chain links TRBV19 with TRBJ2-5; no definite D call. CDR3 length: 15 amino acids. The germline V and J ends were trimmed by 4 bases and 1 base, with 13 bases remaining between them. Germline V gene data show CDR1 as LNHDA and CDR2 as SQIVND (reference sequence). The CDR3 DNA is TGTGCCAGTAGTAGCCGGGTGCCCGGCCAAGAGACCCAGTACTTC. Translating it yields CASSSRVPGQETQYF.

Remarks on this clone: The same CDR3 also results from other DNA sequences found in this sample. The chain employs TRBV6-5 and TRBJ1-1; D perhaps matches TRBD1 (6 bases). V lost 9 bases and J 4 bases, leaving 18 bases between the germline ends. The CDR3 extends over 14 amino acids. Germline values: CDR1 MNHEY, CDR2 SVGAGI. The CDR3 DNA is TGTGCCAGTGGCACCCGGAGGGGGGGCACTGAAGCTTTCTTT. Protein: CASGTRRGGTEAFF.

The V gene is TRBV18, the J gene TRBJ1-4; D perhaps matches TRBD1 (6 bases). V shed 3 bases and J shed 1 base, with 12 bases lying between them. The CDR3 is 16 amino acids. Germline CDR1 KGHSH, CDR2 LQKENI. For the CDR3, the DNA is TGTGCCAGCTCACCGAGCTCAGGGGTAACTAATGAAAAACTGTTTTTT. This translates into CASSPSSGVTNEKLFF.

The J gene is TRBJ2-7, the V gene TRBV5-6; TRBD1 matches 8 bases. The germline V gene encodes CDR1 SGHDT and CDR2 YYEEEE. V was pared by 1 base and J by 6 bases, with 0 bases of the junction left unmatched. The CDR3 has 12 amino acids. The CDR3 sequence: CASSLTGGEQYF. The CDR3 nucleotides are TGTGCCAGCAGCTTGACAGGGGGCGAGCAGTACTTC.

The chain employs TRBV5-6 and TRBJ2-7, with 11 bases that match TRBD2. Germline V lookup: CDR1 SGHDT, CDR2 YYEEEE. The CDR3 length is 14 residues. V shed 6 bases and J 4 bases; nucleotides not matched to a gene: 6. The CDR3 loop is CASTLLAGEYEQYF. The CDR3 DNA sequence: TGTGCCAGCACCCTACTAGCGGGGGAATACGAGCAGTACTTC.

The CDR3 region has the DNA TGCGCCAGCAGCTTCGCGTCTAGCGGGGTATCGGAGACCCAGTACTTC. This gives the protein CASSFASSGVSETQYF. The genes are TRBV5-1 and TRBJ2-5; TRBD2 matches 9 bases. The V segment lost 2 bases and the J segment 5 bases; nucleotides outside the gene matches: 10. The CDR3 contains 16 residues. Germline V gene lookup returns CDR1 SGHRS and CDR2 YFSETQ.

This clone was counted a single time. The V and J genes are TRBV19 and TRBJ1-5; 9 nucleotides agree with TRBD1. This CDR3 contains 14 residues. Germline CDR1 and CDR2: LNHDA and SQIVND (reference sequence). V lost 8 bases to trimming and J lost 2 bases; unmatched junction nucleotides: 4. The CDR3 DNA is TGTGCCAGTGGAGGGACAGGGCGCAATCAGCCCCAGCATTTT. This translates into CASGGTGRNQPQHF.

V gene TRBV10-1 combines with J gene TRBJ2-1; no reliable D call. V was pared by 3 bases and J by 3 bases, with 15 bases between. The CDR3 contains 16 residues. Germline CDR1 is WNHNN and CDR2 is SYGVQD (reference sequence). CDR3 in DNA: TGCGCCAGCAGTGAAACCAGGTTGTTCTTCTACAATGAGCAGTTCTTC. Translating it yields CASSETRLFFYNEQFF.

The chain combines TRBV7-3 with TRBJ1-2; D is uncertain. Trimming cost V 5 bases and J 0 bases, with 13 bases left between them. Germline loops: CDR1 SGHTA, CDR2 FQGTGA. The CDR3 spans 15 residues. DNA of the CDR3: TGTGCCAGCAGCCCTCGGACTGGGGCTAACTATGGCTACACCTTC. Its protein is CASSPRTGANYGYTF.